The entry below gives a single T cell receptor beta chain sequence along with its context. Its antigen remains unknown. Genomic DNA came from blood conventional CD4+ T cells gated CD25-low CD127-high. Only in-frame clones appear in the TCRdb table, and some are missing; sequencing was by immunoSEQ multiplex PCR. The sample yields some 22,000 clones, 93% seen once. This sample was taken from a study of regulatory and conventional T cells in RAG deficiency. Per germline, CDR1 KGHSH and CDR2 LQKENI. V was trimmed by 6 bases and J by 2 bases, leaving 13 bases between them. The CDR3 runs to 14 residues. Study outcomes and limitations: Treg unique TCR beta sequences were about 92-fold fewer in Omenn syndrome and CID/AS patients than controls.

These same records also appear under a second study, on regulatory T cells. This second report adds: Primers: 52 TRBV forward and 13 TRBJ reverse.

The chain is built from TRBV18 and TRBJ1-1; unclear D gene. The sequenced sample consisted of CD4+ T cells sorted from blood. The origin of this receptor is a human donor in good health. The chain's CDR3 is CASSPLDLNTEAFF. The CDR3 bases are TGTGCCAGCTCGCCCCTGGACCTTAACACTGAAGCTTTCTTT.